The 16 T cell receptor beta chains below all came from one sample that was sequenced in a study of blood T cell repertoires in COVID-19. Assay: immunoSEQ multiplex PCR; the TCRdb copy retains only in-frame clones and omits some. The sample records 95,000 to 150,000 clones, approximately 74% being singletons. The sequenced sample consisted of peripheral blood. The receptors were sampled from a man in his 60s with acute or convalescent COVID-19.

The chain carries TRBV19 and TRBJ1-2; D ambiguous. The CDR3 is 12 amino acids. Trimming left V 3 bases short and J 4 bases short, with 6 bases between. The germline V gene encodes CDR1 LNHDA and CDR2 SQIVND (reference sequence). For the CDR3, the DNA is TGTGCCAGTAGTATCTCGAGCTATGGCTACACCTTC. Its protein is CASSISSYGYTF.

This clone was seen ten or more times. The V gene is TRBV2, the J gene TRBJ1-1; 7 positions match TRBD1. In germline, CDR1 is SNHLY, CDR2 FYNNEI. CDR3 length equals 15 residues. The V gene end was trimmed by 2 bases and the J gene end by 5 bases; junction bases not matched to a gene: 8. CDR3 DNA: TGTGCCAGCAGTGAACCACGACAGGGTGTAACTGAAGCTTTCTTT. As protein: CASSEPRQGVTEAFF.

V gene TRBV29-1 combines with J gene TRBJ1-4; maybe TRBD1 (6 bases). V dropped 4 bases and J dropped 7 bases, with 10 bases sitting between them. Germline V lookup: CDR1 SQVTM, CDR2 ANQGSEA. The CDR3 runs to 12 residues. The CDR3: CSVAGEGEKLFF. In DNA form, the CDR3 reads TGCAGCGTTGCAGGGGAGGGTGAAAAACTGTTTTTT.

The rearrangement uses TRBV7-3 and TRBJ1-1; 9 nucleotides match TRBD1. Germline V gives CDR1 SGHTA, CDR2 FQGTGA. Unmatched junction bases numbered 5, after V lost 4 bases and J lost 5 bases. The CDR3 loop spans 14 amino acids. The CDR3 protein is CASSSGTGRTEAFF. Written as DNA, the CDR3 is TGTGCCAGCAGCTCCGGGACAGGGAGGACTGAAGCTTTCTTT.

V and J are TRBV19 and TRBJ2-7; 7 positions agree with TRBD2. V shed 3 bases and J 1 base; nucleotides not matched to a gene: 15. Looked up from germline, CDR1 is LNHDA and CDR2 is SQIVND (reference sequence). This CDR3 is 18 amino acids long. The CDR3 DNA reads as TGTGCCAGTAGTATCCTAGCGGCCCAAACCTTTGGGTCCTACGAGCAGTACTTC. Its protein is CASSILAAQTFGSYEQYF.

The chain recombines TRBV5-1 with TRBJ2-7; D is perhaps TRBD2 (5 bases). The germline V and J ends were trimmed by 3 bases and 4 bases, with 20 bases remaining between them. This CDR3 has 16 residues. The germline V gene has CDR1 SGHRS and CDR2 YFSETQ. The CDR3 DNA reads TGCGCCAGCAGCTCTTCGTCGACTCCCTCGGGATACGAGCAGTACTTC. Its translation: CASSSSSTPSGYEQYF.

CDR3 sequence: CASSRSRSNEQFF. CDR3 DNA: TGCGCCAGCAGCCGCTCTAGGTCCAATGAGCAGTTCTTC. The chain has TRBV4-1 and TRBJ2-1; no reliable D call. Looked up from germline, CDR1 is MGHRA and CDR2 is YSYEKL. The CDR3 is 13 amino acids. V was clipped by 4 bases and J by 6 bases, with 10 bases between them.

This clone showed up just a few times. This sequence joins TRBV6-4 and TRBJ1-1, with D possibly TRBD1 on 5 matching bases. In germline, CDR1 is MRHNA, CDR2 SNTAGT. This CDR3 is built from 13 residues. The germline V and J ends were trimmed by 6 bases and 0 bases, with 8 bases remaining between them. CDR3 bases: TGTGCCAGCAGGCGACAGATGAACACTGAAGCTTTCTTT. Amino acids: CASRRQMNTEAFF.

The chain couples TRBV18 to TRBJ1-1, with TRBD1 identical over 8 bases. The germline gives CDR1 KGHSH, CDR2 LQKENI. Trimming removed 3 bases from V and 5 bases from J; junction bases left unmatched: 5. The CDR3 contains 14 residues. The CDR3 sequence: CASSPQGARTEAFF. In DNA, the CDR3 is TGTGCCAGCTCACCCCAGGGGGCTCGTACTGAAGCTTTCTTT.

This chain uses TRBV18 with TRBJ2-7; D might be TRBD1 (6 bases). Germline V gene sequence: CDR1 KGHSH, CDR2 LQKENI. V was clipped by 0 bases and J by 0 bases, with 9 bases between them. The CDR3 runs to 15 residues. CDR3 nucleotides: TGTGCCAGCTCACCACCAGGGACAAGCTCCTACGAGCAGTACTTC. It specifies CASSPPGTSSYEQYF.

The CDR3, as DNA: TGTGCTAGTGGTTTAGGAACAGGGTTTGAAGCTTTCTTT. The encoded protein is CASGLGTGFEAFF. V is TRBV12-5 and J is TRBJ1-1, with a tentative D call TRBD1 (6 bases). V lost 3 bases to trimming and J lost 7 bases, with 12 bases between them. Germline loops: CDR1 LGHNT, CDR2 FRNRAP. The CDR3 is 13 residues long. Complete variable domain (other parts from reference TRBV12-5 and TRBJ1-1): DARVTQTPRHKVTEMGQEVTMRCQPILGHNTVFWYRQTMMQGLELLAYFRNRAPLDDSGMPKDRFSAEMPDATLATLKIQPSEPRDSAVYFCASGLGTGFEAFFGQGTRLTVV.

The V and J genes are TRBV7-2 and TRBJ2-1, with D possibly matching TRBD2 (6 bases). Germline V gene data show CDR1 as SGHTA and CDR2 as FQGNSA. This CDR3 region has 15 residues. Deletions cut 5 bases from V and 1 base from J, with 12 bases between. Written as DNA, the CDR3 is TGTGCCAGCAGCACTACCGGGACTTCCTACAATGAGCAGTTCTTC. This sequence encodes CASSTTGTSYNEQFF.

V is TRBV6-5 and J is TRBJ2-1, with no clear D. The V end lost 7 bases, the J end lost 5 bases, and 6 bases lay between the germline ends. The CDR3 runs to 11 residues. CDR1 is MNHEY and CDR2 is SVGAGI in the germline V gene. For the CDR3, the DNA is TGTGCCAGCACCGGAGACAATGAGCAGTTCTTC. Translation: CASTGDNEQFF.

This clone has only a few counts. The V and J genes are TRBV12-3 or TRBV12-4 and TRBJ1-1; tentatively, D is TRBD1 (5 bases). The CDR3 is 13 residues long. The V end lost 5 bases, the J end lost 3 bases, and 10 bases lay between the germline ends. CDR3 coding DNA: TGTGCCAGCAGTGCAACAGGTCACACTGAAGCTTTCTTT. It encodes CASSATGHTEAFF.

This clone was observed a handful of times. The rearrangement joins TRBV19 to TRBJ2-1; TRBD2 matches at 9 bases. The CDR3 is 14 residues long. Germline V gene lookup returns CDR1 LNHDA and CDR2 SQIVND (reference sequence). V dropped 1 base and J dropped 11; count of bases not matched to a gene: 6. The CDR3, as DNA: TGTGCCAGTAGTATAGCAGCAGCGGGGGGCCAGCAGTTCTTC. Protein: CASSIAAAGGQQFF. The variable domain in full, completed from reference TRBV19 and TRBJ2-1, reads DGGITQSPKYLFRKEGQNVTLSCEQNLNHDAMYWYRQDPGQGLRLIYYSQIVNDFQKGDIAEGYSVSREKKESFPLTVTSAQKNPTAFYLCASSIAAAGGQQFFGPGTRLTVL.

This clone was seen a handful of times. V and J are TRBV6-5 and TRBJ1-5, with D possibly matching TRBD1 (6 bases). This CDR3 is built from 13 residues. V was shortened by 10 bases and J by 0 bases, with 10 bases between the two germline ends. CDR1 is MNHEY, CDR2 SVGAGI, per germline. The CDR3 DNA follows: TGTGCCACAGGGGAGACTAGCAATCAGCCCCAGCATTTT. Translated, it gives CATGETSNQPQHF.